What follows are 13 T cell receptor beta chains derived from one specimen sequenced in a study of blood T cell repertoires in COVID-19. Measured with immunoSEQ multiplex PCR; TCRdb has only the in-frame clones, and not every one. Of roughly 100,000 clones in the sample, roughly 80% were seen once. Sequencing was done on a sample of peripheral blood. These receptors came from a man aged 60-69 years with active or convalescent COVID-19.

The J gene is TRBJ1-2, the V gene TRBV19; tentative D call: TRBD1 (5 bases). Germline loops: CDR1 LNHDA, CDR2 SQIVND (reference sequence). Deletions cut 0 bases from V and 8 bases from J, with 19 bases between. The CDR3 length is 16 residues. CDR3 bases: TGTGCCAGTAGTATAGAATGGGCCAGGGAGGAGAAAGGCTACACCTTC. The encoded protein is CASSIEWAREEKGYTF. Looking up the rest from reference TRBV19 and TRBJ1-2 gives the full variable domain: DGGITQSPKYLFRKEGQNVTLSCEQNLNHDAMYWYRQDPGQGLRLIYYSQIVNDFQKGDIAEGYSVSREKKESFPLTVTSAQKNPTAFYLCASSIEWAREEKGYTFGSGTRLTVV.

The chain is built from TRBV6-4 and TRBJ1-6; D is uncertain. Between the trimmed V and J ends, which lost 6 bases and 10 bases, there was a span of 19 bases. The germline V gene has CDR1 MRHNA and CDR2 SNTAGT. The CDR3 extends over 15 amino acids. The CDR3 sequence: CASSNLPGSNSPLHF. The CDR3 DNA is TGTGCCAGCAGCAACCTTCCGGGGTCGAACTCACCCCTCCACTTT.

The V call is TRBV2, the J call TRBJ2-5; maybe TRBD2 (6 bases). CDR1 SNHLY and CDR2 FYNNEI come from the germline V gene. V was trimmed by 2 bases and J by 0 bases, leaving 13 bases between them. CDR3 length: 16 amino acids. CDR3 sequence: CASSEWLATDQETQYF. CDR3 in DNA: TGTGCCAGCAGTGAATGGCTAGCGACCGACCAAGAGACCCAGTACTTC. Supplemented by reference TRBV2 and TRBJ2-5, the full variable domain reads EPEVTQTPSHQVTQMGQEVILRCVPISNHLYFYWYRQILGQKVEFLVSFYNNEISEKSEIFDDQFSVERPDGSNFTLKIRSTKLEDSAMYFCASSEWLATDQETQYFGPGTRLLVL.

This clone has a handful of counts. J is TRBJ1-1 and V is TRBV19, with D perhaps TRBD1 (6 bases). Germline V CDR1 and CDR2: LNHDA, SQIVND (reference sequence). V lost 7 bases and J lost 6, with 18 bases in between. This CDR3 has 14 amino acids. The CDR3 nucleotides read TGTGCCAGTACTCCACAGGGAGGGCTGCCTGAAGCTTTCTTT. It specifies CASTPQGGLPEAFF.

This chain links TRBV5-6 with TRBJ2-3; D ambiguous. This CDR3 spans 14 amino acids. Germline V gives CDR1 SGHDT, CDR2 YYEEEE. With 0 bases removed from V and 5 bases from J, the gap between germline ends came to 10 bases. CDR3 region: CASSLDKTGDTQYF. The CDR3 region has the DNA TGTGCCAGCAGCTTGGACAAGACTGGAGATACGCAGTATTTT.

The chain employs TRBV5-1 and TRBJ1-1, with 7 bases matching TRBD1. The CDR3 runs 14 residues. CDR1 is SGHRS, CDR2 YFSETQ, per germline. Trimming at V came to 1 base and at J to 4 bases, leaving 4 bases not matched to a gene. The CDR3 loop reads CASSLQTGATEAFF. CDR3 bases: TGCGCCAGCAGCTTGCAAACAGGGGCCACTGAAGCTTTCTTT.

V and J are TRBV7-9 and TRBJ2-1; tentative D call: TRBD1 (5 bases). Trimming left V 4 bases short and J 7 bases short, with 11 bases between. The CDR3 extends over 13 amino acids. Germline CDR1 reads SEHNR; CDR2 reads FQNEAQ (reference sequence). CDR3 sequence reads: CASSYRRVNEQFF. In nucleotides, the CDR3 is TGTGCCAGCAGCTACCGCAGGGTTAATGAGCAGTTCTTC.

The CDR3 nucleotides read TGTGCCAGTTCCCAGGGACAGGGACGGGCTTTCTTT. This sequence encodes CASSQGQGRAFF. This chain uses TRBV19 with TRBJ1-1; 9 bases agree with TRBD1. Trimming removed 8 bases from V and 11 bases from J; junction bases left unmatched: 9. Germline CDR1 reads LNHDA; CDR2 reads SQIVND (reference sequence). The CDR3 is 12 amino acids.

The chain couples TRBV6-5 to TRBJ2-1; no clear D. Deletions cut 4 bases from V and 6 bases from J, with 7 bases between. From germline, CDR1 is MNHEY and CDR2 SVGAGI. This CDR3 has 12 amino acids. In DNA form, the CDR3 reads TGTGCCAGCAGTTCCTCAGCCAATGAGCAGTTCTTC. Encoded protein: CASSSSANEQFF.

This clone has only one observation. The gene calls are TRBV19 and TRBJ1-1, with 8 nucleotides matching TRBD1. Germline-derived CDR1 and CDR2 are LNHDA and SQIVND (reference sequence). There are 15 residues in the CDR3. With 5 bases clipped from V and 4 bases from J, the junction kept 9 bases outside the gene matches. The CDR3 DNA reads as TGTGCCAGTAGTTCCCGTCAGGGGGCGGGCACTGAAGCTTTCTTT. Protein sequence: CASSSRQGAGTEAFF.

This clone was observed once. J is TRBJ1-3 and V is TRBV18; weak D call: TRBD1 (6 bases). Per germline, CDR1 KGHSH and CDR2 LQKENI. The CDR3 has 19 residues. The V gene lost 2 bases and the J gene lost 3 bases, with 23 bases spanning the gap. The CDR3 spells CASSPYSERTAGGGNTIYF. The CDR3 DNA is TGTGCCAGCTCACCATATTCAGAACGGACAGCTGGAGGTGGAAACACCATATATTTT.

The chain employs TRBV6-2 or TRBV6-3 and TRBJ1-3, with a tentative D call TRBD1 (6 bases). V lost 0 bases and J lost 0, with 9 bases in between. There are 16 residues in the CDR3. Germline CDR1 reads MNHEY; CDR2 reads SVGEGT. As DNA, the CDR3 is TGTGCCAGCAGTTACTCGGGACAAATCTCTGGAAACACCATATATTTT. It translates to CASSYSGQISGNTIYF.

The chain employs TRBV7-8 and TRBJ2-2; TRBD2 matches at 10 bases. Trimming removed 4 bases from V and 4 bases from J; junction bases left unmatched: 6. There are 16 residues in the CDR3. Germline assignment: CDR1 SGHVS and CDR2 FQNEAQ. Here the CDR3 DNA reads TGTGCCAGCAGCTCCTATAGCGGGAGGCCCACCGGGGAGCTGTTTTTT. This gives the protein CASSSYSGRPTGELFF.